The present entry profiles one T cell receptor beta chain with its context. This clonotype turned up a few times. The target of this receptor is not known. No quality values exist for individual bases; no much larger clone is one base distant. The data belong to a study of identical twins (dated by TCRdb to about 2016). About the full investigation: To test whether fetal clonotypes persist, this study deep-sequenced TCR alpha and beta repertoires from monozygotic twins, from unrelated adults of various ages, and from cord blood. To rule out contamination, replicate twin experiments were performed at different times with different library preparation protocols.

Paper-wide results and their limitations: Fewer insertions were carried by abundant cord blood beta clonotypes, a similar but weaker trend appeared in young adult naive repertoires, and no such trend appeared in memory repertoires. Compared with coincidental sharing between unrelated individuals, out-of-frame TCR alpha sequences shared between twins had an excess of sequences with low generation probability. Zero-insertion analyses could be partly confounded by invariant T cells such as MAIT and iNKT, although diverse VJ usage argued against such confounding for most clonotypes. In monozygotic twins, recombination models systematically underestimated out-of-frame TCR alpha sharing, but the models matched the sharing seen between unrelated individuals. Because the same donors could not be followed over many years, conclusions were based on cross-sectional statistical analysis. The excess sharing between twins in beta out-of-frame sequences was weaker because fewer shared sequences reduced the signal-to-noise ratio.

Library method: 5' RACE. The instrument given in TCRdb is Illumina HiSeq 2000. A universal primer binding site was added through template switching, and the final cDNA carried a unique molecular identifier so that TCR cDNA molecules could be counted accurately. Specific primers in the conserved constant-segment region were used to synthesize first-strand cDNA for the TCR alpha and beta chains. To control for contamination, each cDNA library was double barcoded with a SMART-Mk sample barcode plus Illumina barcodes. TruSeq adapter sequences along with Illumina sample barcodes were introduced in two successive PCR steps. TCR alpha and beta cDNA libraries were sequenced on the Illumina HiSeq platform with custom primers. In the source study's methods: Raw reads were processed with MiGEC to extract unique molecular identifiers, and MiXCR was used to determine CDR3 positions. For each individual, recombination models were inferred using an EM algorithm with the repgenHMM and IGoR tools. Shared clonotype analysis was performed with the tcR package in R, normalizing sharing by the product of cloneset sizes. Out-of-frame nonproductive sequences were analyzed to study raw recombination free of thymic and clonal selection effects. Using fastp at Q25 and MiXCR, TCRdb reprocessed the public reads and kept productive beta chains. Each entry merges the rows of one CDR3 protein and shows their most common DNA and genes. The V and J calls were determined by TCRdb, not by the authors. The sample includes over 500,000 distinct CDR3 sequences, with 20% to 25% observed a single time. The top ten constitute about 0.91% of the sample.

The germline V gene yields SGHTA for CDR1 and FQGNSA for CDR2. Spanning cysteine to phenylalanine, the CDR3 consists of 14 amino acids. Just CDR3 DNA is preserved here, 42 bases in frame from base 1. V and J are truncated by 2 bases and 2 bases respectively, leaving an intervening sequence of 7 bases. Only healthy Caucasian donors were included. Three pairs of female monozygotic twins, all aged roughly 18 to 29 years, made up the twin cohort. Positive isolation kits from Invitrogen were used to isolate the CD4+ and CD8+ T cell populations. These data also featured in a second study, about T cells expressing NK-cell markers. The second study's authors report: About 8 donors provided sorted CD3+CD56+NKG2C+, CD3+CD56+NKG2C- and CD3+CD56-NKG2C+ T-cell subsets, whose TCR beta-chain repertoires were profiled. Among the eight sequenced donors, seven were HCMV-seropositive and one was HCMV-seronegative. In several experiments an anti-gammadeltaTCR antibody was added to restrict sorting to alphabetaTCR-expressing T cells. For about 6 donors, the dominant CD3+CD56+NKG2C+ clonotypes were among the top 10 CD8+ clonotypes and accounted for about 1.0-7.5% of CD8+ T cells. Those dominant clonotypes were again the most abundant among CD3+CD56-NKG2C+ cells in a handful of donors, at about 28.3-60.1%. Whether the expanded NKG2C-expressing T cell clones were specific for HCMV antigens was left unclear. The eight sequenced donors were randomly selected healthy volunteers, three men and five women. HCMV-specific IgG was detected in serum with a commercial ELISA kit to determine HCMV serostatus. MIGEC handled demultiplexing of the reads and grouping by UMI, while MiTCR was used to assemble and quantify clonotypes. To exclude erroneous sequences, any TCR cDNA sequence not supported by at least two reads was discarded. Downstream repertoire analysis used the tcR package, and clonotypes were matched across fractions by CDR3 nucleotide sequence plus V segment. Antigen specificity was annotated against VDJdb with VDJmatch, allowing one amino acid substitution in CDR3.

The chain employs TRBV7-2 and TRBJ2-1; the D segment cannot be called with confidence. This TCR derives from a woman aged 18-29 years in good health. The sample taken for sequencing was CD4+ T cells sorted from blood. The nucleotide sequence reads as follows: TGTGCCAGCAGCTTACATACCCCCTACAATGAGCAGTTCTTC. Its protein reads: CASSLHTPYNEQFF.